Given below is one T cell receptor (beta chain) in context. Its antigen is not known. The data were taken from a study of T cell responses to AZD1222 COVID-19 vaccine. Study-wide points: AZD1222 recipients seropositive at baseline numbered only six or seven.

Clones were sequenced by immunoSEQ multiplex PCR, and TCRdb holds only the in-frame ones, with some missing. The sample holds some 150,000 clones; under 95% are singletons and the top ten take roughly 9%. The CDR3 totals 14 residues. Looked up from germline, CDR1 is SEHNR and CDR2 is FQNEAQ (reference sequence). V lost 3 bases and J lost 3; bases outside the gene matches: 4. The chain recombines TRBV7-9 with TRBJ2-7; 8 nucleotides agree with TRBD2. This receptor was obtained from an adult in good health. This sample comprised peripheral blood, obtained on day 0 of AZD1222 vaccination. DNA of the CDR3: TGTGCCAGCAGCTTCGGGGGGGCGGACTACGAGCAGTACTTC. This codes for CASSFGGADYEQYF.